This section outlines one T cell receptor (beta chain) sequence together with its context. This receptor's antigen is unknown. The record has no base qualities; no much larger clone is one base away. Relative to germline, V is missing 4 bases and J is missing 8 bases, with 22 bases of the junction outside any gene match. The germline V gene specifies SGDLS as CDR1 and YYNGEE as CDR2. Taken from cysteine to phenylalanine, the CDR3 has 19 residues. The retained sequence is limited to the CDR3, 57 bases, with the frame set at the first base. The sample belongs to a study of blood T cell repertoires in COVID-19 (dated by TCRdb to the early 2020s). With respect to the entire study: The collaborator samples originated in the United States, Italy and Spain and spanned the acute and convalescent phases of COVID-19. The samples were drawn from the first 160 participants of the ongoing ImmuneRACE study and from about 1,200 subjects provided by 6 global collaborators. HLA class I and class II types, where available, came from metadata supplied by the sample provider rather than from assay-based typing. Deeply sampled blood TCRbeta repertoires from subjects exposed to, actively infected with, or recovered from COVID-19 were included in the dataset. The material from the prospective study consisted of cDNA or gDNA derived from T cells, B-cell-depleted T cells, or PBMCs. Nearly every sample came with metadata listing a de-identified subject ID, COVID-19 status, age in years and sex. The repertoires were made available in a free public database intended to serve as a resource for research on the immune response to SARS-CoV-2. Results the study describes overall, beyond this receptor: Clinical and demographic metadata were provided uncurated, with the amount varying by source and participant.

TCRbeta CDR3 regions were amplified from genomic DNA using the immunoSEQ Assay, a bias-controlled multiplex PCR. The source study handled its data this way. Nucleated cell counts per sample were estimated from amplification of reference gene primers within the assay. Sequence reads were collapsed and filtered to measure the absolute abundance of every unique TCRbeta CDR3 rearrangement. For each sample, productive Simpson clonality was calculated as the square root of Simpson's diversity index across productive rearrangements. This is the immuneACCESS table as TCRdb keeps it, with only in-frame sequences that have V and J called. A part of the clones is gone; compared with another copy, unresolved V genes explain less than half, and the rest is unexplained. V and J calls and clone size are copied from that table; D and trimming were computed from the DNA. The sample yields around 110,000 clones; about 80% were counted once. The ten largest clones capture around 16% of the sample.

Each collaborating institution followed its own protocols to collect whole blood in K2EDTA tubes. For TCRbeta analysis, collaborator samples were shipped as frozen whole blood, as isolated PBMCs, or as DNA extracted from either sample type. The specimen was peripheral blood. The chain joins TRBV9 to TRBJ1-4, and 8 junction bases match TRBD1. This receptor was taken from a man aged 55 to 69 with active or convalescent COVID-19. In nucleotides, the sequence is TGTGCCAGCAGCCCCGGATCCAGGGGGCGAGGTCCCTTTACGGAAAAACTGTTTTTT. This codes for CASSPGSRGRGPFTEKLFF.